What follows is one TCR beta chain and its context. What it binds is unknown. With unsorted samples, genomic DNA was obtained from tens of millions of PBMCs. Trimming removed 5 bases at V and 6 bases at J, with 17 bases between. Germline CDR1 is PRHDT and CDR2 is FYEKMQ (reference sequence). The CDR3 covers 15 residues. The data were taken from a study of shared clonotypes between healthy human individuals. General observations from the study: Read depth was anticipated to influence clonotype sharing among donors.

Assay execution proceeded at the deep level. Replicate PCRs for unsorted PBMC used roughly 0.3 ug DNA (about 30,000 T cell genomes). TCRdb's table, derived via immunoSEQ multiplex PCR, lists solely in-frame clones and lacks some. Among 400,000 to 500,000 clones listed, 79% were seen once. The receptor comes from a woman between 35 and 50 years old in good health. Some clones in this sample may be carry-over from other donors' samples. V and J are TRBV13 and TRBJ2-4; tentatively, D is TRBD2 (6 bases). Sequences were obtained from PBMCs. DNA of the CDR3: TGTGCCAGCAGCACCCCCGGACCGGAGGGAAACATTCAGTACTTC. Its protein product is CASSTPGPEGNIQYF. The full variable domain, in which reference TRBV13 and TRBJ2-4 provide the parts outside the CDR3, is AAGVIQSPRHLIKEKRETATLKCYPIPRHDTVYWYQQGPGQDPQFLISFYEKMQSDKGSIPDRFSAQQFSDYHSELNMSSLELGDSALYFCASSTPGPEGNIQYFGAGTRLSVL.